What follows are 21 T cell receptor beta chains derived from one specimen sequenced in a study of shared clonotypes between healthy human individuals. Assay used: immunoSEQ multiplex PCR; TCRdb lists only in-frame clones, some missing. The table includes roughly 660,000 clones, about 90% detected once. Sequenced: memory CD8+ T cells from PBMCs. The subset: CD45RO+ cells pooled with CCR7-negative TemRA cells. These receptor sequences come from a man between 18 and 29 years old in good health. Some clones in this sample may be carry-over from other donors' samples.

The chain is built from TRBV14 and TRBJ2-1, with D tentatively TRBD2 (6 bases). The germline V gene has CDR1 SGHDN and CDR2 FVKESK. This CDR3 spans 23 amino acids. V was clipped by 1 base and J by 7 bases, with 38 bases between them. CDR3 nucleotides: TGTGCCAGCAGCCAAGTTGACGAGAGGTTCTTCCCCCCGGGAGAGGGTTGGTGGAATGAGCAGTTCTTC. It translates to CASSQVDERFFPPGEGWWNEQFF.

J is TRBJ2-5 and V is TRBV6-6; possible D gene TRBD2, 6 bases. The CDR3 runs 11 residues. Germline CDR1 is MNHNY and CDR2 is SVGAGI (reference sequence). Trimming removed 7 bases at V and 5 bases at J, with 8 bases between. The DNA for the CDR3 is TGTGCCAGCAAAAGCGGGGAGACCCAGTACTTC. Amino acids: CASKSGETQYF.

The chain uses TRBV27 and TRBJ1-3; TRBD1 matches 8 bases. CDR1 is MNHEY and CDR2 is SMNVEV in the germline V gene (reference sequence). The CDR3 runs to 16 residues. The J segment lost 3 bases and the V segment lost 0 bases, leaving 4 bases of the junction unmatched. The CDR3, as DNA: TGTGCCAGCAGTTTATCCCCGACAGGGGTTGGAAACACCATATATTTT. Translated: CASSLSPTGVGNTIYF.

In its sample, this clone was seen once. This chain links TRBV7-2 with TRBJ2-5; 10 bases match TRBD2. Gene TRBJ2-7 matches the end of the DNA better, so the J call may be wrong. The CDR3 length is 15 residues. Germline loops: CDR1 SGHTA, CDR2 FQGNSA. The DNA for the CDR3 is TGTGCCAGCAGCCGACTAGCGGGCGAGAACTACGAGCAGTACTTC. This gives the protein CASSRLAGENYEQYF.

The chain uses TRBV27 and TRBJ1-5; TRBD1 might be the D (5 bases). The CDR3 runs to 18 residues. Between the trimmed V and J ends, which lost 4 bases and 0 bases, there was a span of 19 bases. Germline V lookup: CDR1 MNHEY, CDR2 SMNVEV (reference sequence). The CDR3 loop reads CASSSGPTAFYSNQPQHF. CDR3 DNA sequence: TGTGCCAGCAGTTCCGGGCCGACAGCGTTTTATAGCAATCAGCCCCAGCATTTT.

The rearrangement uses TRBV7-9 and TRBJ2-3; the D gene is possibly TRBD2 (5 bases). The CDR3 is 14 residues long. The germline V gene has CDR1 SEHNR and CDR2 FQNEAQ (reference sequence). V was clipped by 2 bases and J by 2 bases, with 8 bases between them. The CDR3 here is CASSLLGVTDTQYF. The CDR3 DNA reads TGTGCCAGCAGCTTACTCGGGGTCACAGATACGCAGTATTTT.

The chain carries TRBV5-6 and TRBJ2-1; D gene ambiguous. The CDR3 is 16 residues long. V lost 0 bases and J 6 bases, leaving 16 bases between the germline ends. Per germline, CDR1 SGHDT and CDR2 YYEEEE. DNA of the CDR3: TGTGCCAGCAGCTTGGGGGCCACTTCCCCCTCCAATGAGCAGTTCTTC. Translated: CASSLGATSPSNEQFF. The full variable domain, completed using reference TRBV5-6 and TRBJ2-1, is DAGVTQSPTHLIKTRGQQVTLRCSPKSGHDTVSWYQQALGQGPQFIFQYYEEEERQRGNFPDRFSGHQFPNYSSELNVNALLLGDSALYLCASSLGATSPSNEQFFGPGTRLTVL.

This clone was recorded once. At one end the junction does not follow the germline gene, possibly because of a read error. The genes are TRBV6-6 and TRBJ1-3; D call uncertain. Germline V gene sequence: CDR1 MNHNY, CDR2 SVGAGI (reference sequence). CDR3 size: 10 residues. CDR3 coding DNA: TGTGCCAGCATTGGAGACACCATATATTTT. It specifies CASIGDTIYF.

As for this clone: A much larger clone differs from this one at a single base, so this may be a read error. The chain is built from TRBV13 and TRBJ2-3; 12 nucleotides match TRBD2. Germline trimming cut 3 bases from V and 0 bases from J; bases unmatched to any gene: 1. CDR3 length: 16 residues. The germline CDR1 and CDR2 sequences are PRHDT and FYEKMQ (reference sequence). CDR3 nucleotide sequence: TGTGCCAGCAGCTTCGGGACTAGCGGGAGCACAGATACGCAGTATTTT. Translating it yields CASSFGTSGSTDTQYF.

This rearrangement joins TRBV4-1 to TRBJ2-3; TRBD2 matches at 15 bases. CDR1 MGHRA and CDR2 YSYEKL come from the germline V gene. This CDR3 comprises 20 residues. J gave up 0 bases and V 6 bases, and 13 bases lay outside the gene matches. The CDR3: CASSPGMGLAGGPSTDTQYF. The CDR3 coding sequence is TGCGCCAGCAGTCCGGGAATGGGACTAGCGGGAGGCCCTAGCACAGATACGCAGTATTTT.

V is TRBV29-1 and J is TRBJ2-7, with D unclear. The CDR3 totals 13 residues. V dropped 2 bases and J dropped 0 bases, with 8 bases sitting between them. Looked up from germline, CDR1 is SQVTM and CDR2 is ANQGSEA. The CDR3 sequence is CSVELGNSYEQYF. In DNA form, the CDR3 reads TGCAGCGTTGAATTGGGGAACTCCTACGAGCAGTACTTC.

The chain is built from TRBV7-6 and TRBJ2-2, with D tentatively TRBD2 (6 bases). Trimming removed 3 bases at V and 0 bases at J, with 14 bases between. CDR1 and CDR2 (germline): SGHVS, FNYEAQ. This CDR3 region has 17 residues. This CDR3 reads CASSFIRGGANTGELFF. The DNA for the CDR3 is TGTGCCAGCAGCTTCATCCGGGGCGGGGCGAACACCGGGGAGCTGTTTTTT.

The V gene is TRBV7-2, the J gene TRBJ2-4; no firm D call. There are 13 residues in the CDR3. Germline CDR1 is SGHTA and CDR2 is FQGNSA. V lost 5 bases, J lost 11 bases, and 16 bases lay in between. CDR3 region: CASSGLKETVQYF. CDR3 bases: TGTGCCAGCAGCGGGCTTAAAGAGACGGTTCAGTACTTC. Using reference TRBV7-2 and TRBJ2-4 for the parts outside the CDR3, the full variable domain is GAGVSQSPSNKVTEKGKDVELRCDPISGHTALYWYRQSLGQGLEFLIYFQGNSAPDKSGLPSDRFSAERTGGSVSTLTIQRTQQEDSAVYLCASSGLKETVQYFGAGTRLSVL.

CDR3: CASSTTGTGAPDTQYF. The CDR3 nucleotides are TGCGCCAGCAGCACAACCGGGACAGGGGCGCCAGATACGCAGTATTTT. The chain is built from TRBV4-3 and TRBJ2-3, with 10 bases aligning to TRBD1. V lost 5 bases, J lost 4 bases, and 9 bases stayed unmatched. The CDR3 totals 16 residues. The germline V gene has CDR1 LGHNA and CDR2 YSLEER.

The chain employs TRBV7-9 and TRBJ2-7; 9 bases line up with TRBD2. Germline assignment: CDR1 SEHNR and CDR2 FQNEAQ (reference sequence). The trim removed 2 bases at V and 3 bases at J, leaving 8 bases unmatched. The CDR3 is made up of 16 amino acids. The CDR3 nucleotides read TGTGCCAGCAGCTTACAAGCGGGAGGCCCCGACTACGAGCAGTACTTC. Translation: CASSLQAGGPDYEQYF.

The chain carries TRBV6-5 and TRBJ2-5; the match to TRBD2 covers 8 bases. The J call may be incorrect, as the DNA end agrees better with TRBJ2-7. This CDR3 is built from 14 residues. Germline V lookup: CDR1 MNHEY, CDR2 SVGAGI. The CDR3 is CASRLAGSVDEQYF. CDR3 sequence (DNA): TGTGCCAGCAGATTAGCGGGATCCGTCGACGAGCAGTACTTC.

As regards this clone: Other DNA variants within this sample encode the same CDR3. The chain uses TRBV27 and TRBJ1-5; D gene uncertain. CDR3 length: 13 amino acids. Germline CDR1 is MNHEY and CDR2 is SMNVEV (reference sequence). V lost 5 bases to trimming and J lost 1 base, with 6 bases between them. CDR3 bases: TGTGCCAGCAGTCTCCAGAGCAATCAGCCCCAGCATTTT. Translating it yields CASSLQSNQPQHF.

V gene TRBV7-3 combines with J gene TRBJ2-5; TRBD2 is a possible D gene (6 bases). This CDR3 comprises 14 residues. Germline V gene data show CDR1 as SGHTA and CDR2 as FQGTGA. The ends were cut back, 6 bases at V and 5 bases at J, with 16 bases in the middle. The CDR3 reads CASSFGGTGETQYF. The CDR3 DNA reads TGTGCCAGCAGTTTCGGGGGTACCGGGGAGACCCAGTACTTC. The whole variable domain, remainder taken from reference TRBV7-3 and TRBJ2-5, is GAGVSQTPSNKVTEKGKYVELRCDPISGHTALYWYRQSLGQGPEFLIYFQGTGAADDSGLPNDRFFAVRPEGSVSTLKIQRTERGDSAVYLCASSFGGTGETQYFGPGTRLLVL.

This clone occurred once. The chain couples TRBV4-1 to TRBJ1-2; 7 nucleotides line up with TRBD1. This CDR3 is built from 14 residues. The V segment lost 1 base and the J segment 2 bases; nucleotides outside the gene matches: 1. CDR1 is MGHRA and CDR2 is YSYEKL in the germline V gene. In DNA form, the CDR3 reads TGCGCCAGCAGCCAAGTCAGGGGGAACTATGGCTACACCTTC. Its protein product is CASSQVRGNYGYTF.

This chain links TRBV27 with TRBJ2-3, with TRBD2 identical over 7 bases. Germline CDR1 MNHEY, CDR2 SMNVEV (reference sequence). This CDR3 spans 17 amino acids. After removal of 7 bases from V and 6 bases from J, the junction contained 19 bases not matched to a gene. CDR3 DNA: TGTGCCAGCACGCCGTTGTTAGCGGGCGGATTGTGGGATACGCAGTATTTT. Amino acids: CASTPLLAGGLWDTQYF.

For the CDR3, the DNA is TGTGCCAGCAGTCCCCGGACGGGCACAGATACGCAGTATTTT. Translated: CASSPRTGTDTQYF. The chain has TRBV6-5 and TRBJ2-3, with unresolved D. Germline values: CDR1 MNHEY, CDR2 SVGAGI. V lost 5 bases and J 1 base, leaving 10 bases between the germline ends. The CDR3 is made up of 14 amino acids.